The next 24 T cell receptor beta chains were all read from a single sample in a study of graft-versus-host responses after intestinal transplantation. Using immunoSEQ multiplex PCR, the repertoire was profiled, and TCRdb retains in-frame clones only, with some absent. Among about 110,000 clones listed, just under 95% were seen once. Their cognate antigens are unknown. Sequenced material: unstimulated CD8+ T cells sorted from spleen or lymph node cells, taken before intestinal transplant. The origin of the receptors is a human donor who received an intestinal transplant.

This chain links TRBV18 with TRBJ2-1; D possibly corresponds to TRBD1 (6 bases). CDR1 and CDR2 from the germline V gene are KGHSH and LQKENI. Trimming left V 3 bases short and J 5 bases short, with 11 bases between. The CDR3 runs to 14 residues. Here the CDR3 reads CASSPATGDNEQFF. The CDR3 coding sequence is TGTGCCAGCTCACCCGCGACAGGAGACAATGAGCAGTTCTTC.

This clone was detected once. The J gene is TRBJ2-3, the V gene TRBV7-9, with TRBD1 matching 9 bases. Germline V gene data show CDR1 as SEHNR and CDR2 as FQNEAQ (reference sequence). CDR3 length: 15 amino acids. Trimming cost V 4 bases and J 5 bases; bases outside gene matches: 7. CDR3 bases: TGTGCCAGCAGCTCCAAGACAGGGGGAATAGATACGCAGTATTTT. Protein: CASSSKTGGIDTQYF.

J is TRBJ2-1 and V is TRBV20-1; D is undetermined. Trimming cost V 6 bases and J 1 base, with 4 bases left between them. Germline V gene sequence: CDR1 DFQATT, CDR2 SNEGSKA (reference sequence). The CDR3 is 11 amino acids. In nucleotides, the CDR3 is TGCAGTGCGATGTCCTACAATGAGCAGTTCTTC. Translated: CSAMSYNEQFF.

This clone came up once. The chain combines TRBV7-2 with TRBJ2-7; TRBD2 aligns across 11 bases. CDR1 SGHTA and CDR2 FQGNSA come from the germline V gene. The CDR3 covers 18 residues. V was pared by 3 bases and J by 4 bases, with 14 bases of the junction left unmatched. The CDR3 DNA reads as TGTGCCAGCAGCTTTCCCCTACTAGCGGGGGCGGGGAGTTACGAGCAGTACTTC. Its protein product is CASSFPLLAGAGSYEQYF. Full variable domain (outside the CDR3, taken from reference TRBV7-2 and TRBJ2-7): GAGVSQSPSNKVTEKGKDVELRCDPISGHTALYWYRQSLGQGLEFLIYFQGNSAPDKSGLPSDRFSAERTGGSVSTLTIQRTQQEDSAVYLCASSFPLLAGAGSYEQYFGPGTRLTVT.

The gene calls are TRBV14 and TRBJ2-7; 10 bases are a match to TRBD2. Trimming cost V 5 bases and J 2 bases; bases outside gene matches: 3. The CDR3 has 14 amino acids. Per the germline V gene, CDR1 is SGHDN and CDR2 is FVKESK. This CDR3 reads CASSSGLAPYEQYF. In nucleotides, the CDR3 is TGTGCCAGCAGCTCGGGACTAGCGCCCTACGAGCAGTACTTC.

V is TRBV27 and J is TRBJ1-5, with D hard to call. Germline CDR1 is MNHEY and CDR2 is SMNVEV (reference sequence). CDR3 length equals 18 residues. The V gene lost 0 bases and the J gene lost 0 bases, with 15 bases spanning the gap. The CDR3 sequence is CASSLSSHLGYSNQPQHF. The CDR3 bases are TGTGCCAGCAGTTTATCGTCCCACTTGGGGTATAGCAATCAGCCCCAGCATTTT.

The chain is built from TRBV9 and TRBJ2-7; perhaps TRBD2 as D (6 bases). This CDR3 is built from 15 residues. The V end was cut by 0 bases, the J end by 5 bases, with 15 bases between. Germline V gives CDR1 SGDLS, CDR2 YYNGEE. CDR3 amino acids: CASSVVAGSGHEQYF. The CDR3 DNA reads TGTGCCAGCAGCGTAGTTGCGGGGTCAGGCCACGAGCAGTACTTC.

This chain connects TRBV19 to TRBJ1-3, with TRBD1 matching over 7 bases. The V and J ends lost 7 bases and 8 bases, in that order; junction bases with no gene match: 11. The CDR3 covers 14 residues. Germline loops: CDR1 LNHDA, CDR2 SQIVND (reference sequence). The CDR3 is CASNPGQLGHTIYF. CDR3 coding DNA: TGTGCCAGTAACCCGGGACAGCTGGGCCACACCATATATTTT. Full variable domain (rest looked up from reference TRBV19 and TRBJ1-3): DGGITQSPKYLFRKEGQNVTLSCEQNLNHDAMYWYRQDPGQGLRLIYYSQIVNDFQKGDIAEGYSVSREKKESFPLTVTSAQKNPTAFYLCASNPGQLGHTIYFGEGSWLTVV.

The chain recombines TRBV11-2 with TRBJ2-1; maybe TRBD2 (5 bases). The CDR3 has 14 amino acids. V lost 3 bases and J 2 bases, leaving 8 bases between the germline ends. Germline V gives CDR1 SGHAT, CDR2 FQNNGV. CDR3 in amino acids: CASSFAGPYNEQFF. CDR3 DNA sequence: TGTGCCAGCAGCTTTGCGGGCCCCTACAATGAGCAGTTCTTC.

This chain uses TRBV12-5 with TRBJ2-5, with TRBD1 matching over 9 bases. Germline values: CDR1 LGHNT, CDR2 FRNRAP. With V trimmed by 6 bases and J by 5 bases, 16 bases remained unmatched. The CDR3 has 17 amino acids. The CDR3 here is CASGYDSAGQGRETQYF. CDR3 DNA: TGTGCTAGTGGGTACGACTCGGCGGGACAGGGCCGGGAGACCCAGTACTTC.

The CDR3 reads CASSIPTHLNTEAFF. CDR3 sequence (DNA): TGTGCCAGCAGCATCCCGACCCACCTGAACACTGAAGCTTTCTTT. The gene calls are TRBV7-9 and TRBJ1-1; D gene unclear. V was cut by 5 bases and J by 0 bases, with 13 bases left in between. The germline gives CDR1 SEHNR, CDR2 FQNEAQ (reference sequence). The CDR3 sequence is 15 residues long. Looking up the rest from reference TRBV7-9 and TRBJ1-1 gives the full variable domain: DTGVSQNPRHKITKRGQNVTFRCDPISEHNRLYWYRQTLGQGPEFLTYFQNEAQLEKSRLLSDRFSAERPKGSFSTLEIQRTEQGDSAMYLCASSIPTHLNTEAFFGQGTRLTVV.

The chain carries TRBV6-4 and TRBJ2-2; a weak D match, TRBD2 (5 bases). CDR3 length equals 13 residues. Germline CDR1 is MRHNA and CDR2 is SNTAGT. Trimming stripped 9 bases from V and 5 bases from J, with 13 bases between. CDR3 protein: CASSQRETGELFF. The DNA for the CDR3 is TGTGCCAGTTCCCAAAGGGAGACCGGGGAGCTGTTTTTT.

Comments on this clone: The sample has other DNA sequences that encode this CDR3 too. The rearrangement joins TRBV5-6 to TRBJ2-7; 8 nucleotides agree with TRBD1. CDR3 size: 13 residues. From germline, CDR1 is SGHDT and CDR2 YYEEEE. J lost 3 bases, V lost 4 bases, and 3 bases had no gene match. This chain's CDR3 is CASSPGGGYEQYF. The CDR3 DNA reads as TGTGCCAGCAGCCCAGGGGGCGGCTACGAGCAGTACTTC.

This clone was picked up a small number of times. The genes are TRBV7-9 and TRBJ1-3, with D possibly being TRBD1 (5 bases). The germline gives CDR1 SEHNR, CDR2 FQNEAQ (reference sequence). V was trimmed by 1 base and J by 0 bases, leaving 7 bases between them. The CDR3 length is 15 residues. CDR3 sequence (DNA): TGTGCCAGCAGCTTAGGGGGGACCTCTGGAAACACCATATATTTT. Translation: CASSLGGTSGNTIYF.

The chain employs TRBV9 and TRBJ2-7, with D tentatively TRBD2 (5 bases). Per the germline V gene, CDR1 is SGDLS and CDR2 is YYNGEE. V gave up 4 bases and J gave up 3 bases, with 17 bases separating them. The CDR3 runs to 15 residues. CDR3 protein: CASSPSGEVGYEQYF. In nucleotides, the CDR3 is TGTGCCAGCAGCCCGAGCGGAGAGGTTGGCTACGAGCAGTACTTC. The full variable domain, its missing parts supplied by reference TRBV9 and TRBJ2-7, is DSGVTQTPKHLITATGQRVTLRCSPRSGDLSVYWYQQSLDQGLQFLIQYYNGEERAKGNILERFSAQQFPDLHSELNLSSLELGDSALYFCASSPSGEVGYEQYFGPGTRLTVT.

This clone was found once. The chain combines TRBV13 with TRBJ2-1; D gene unclear. The CDR3 contains 13 residues. The V gene lost 5 bases and the J gene lost 9 bases, with 14 bases spanning the gap. Germline assignment: CDR1 PRHDT and CDR2 FYEKMQ (reference sequence). The chain's CDR3 is CASSPPRQSEQFF. In DNA form, the CDR3 reads TGTGCCAGCAGCCCTCCTCGCCAGAGTGAGCAGTTCTTC.

The chain combines TRBV28 with TRBJ2-2; D call uncertain. This CDR3 has 12 residues. CDR1 is MDHEN and CDR2 is SYDVKM in the germline V gene. CDR3 loop: CTVRVNTGELFF. In DNA form, the CDR3 reads TGTACAGTTCGGGTGAACACCGGGGAGCTGTTTTTT.

The gene calls are TRBV7-9 and TRBJ1-1, with D maybe TRBD1 (6 bases). Germline assignment: CDR1 SEHNR and CDR2 FQNEAQ (reference sequence). Trimming cost V 5 bases and J 1 base, with 14 bases left between them. This CDR3 region has 15 residues. The DNA for the CDR3 is TGTGCCAGCAGCCCATGGGACACCCGGAACACTGAAGCTTTCTTT. Residues: CASSPWDTRNTEAFF.

The chain has TRBV9 and TRBJ2-1; 16 bases match TRBD2. V trimming: 6 bases; J trimming: 7 bases; junction bases outside the gene matches: 7. Germline V gives CDR1 SGDLS, CDR2 YYNGEE. The CDR3 is 16 amino acids. The CDR3 loop is CASTGTSGRAVNEQFF. The CDR3 nucleotides are TGTGCCAGCACCGGGACTAGCGGGAGGGCCGTAAATGAGCAGTTCTTC.

This clone was observed once. This rearrangement joins TRBV27 to TRBJ2-2; D possibly uses TRBD1 or TRBD2 (7 bases each). The V gene lost 2 bases and the J gene lost 4 bases, with 23 bases spanning the gap. The CDR3 is made up of 19 amino acids. CDR1 MNHEY and CDR2 SMNVEV come from the germline V gene (reference sequence). CDR3 sequence: CASSLTPSGGGGRTGELFF. The CDR3 coding sequence is TGTGCCAGCAGTTTAACCCCTTCAGGGGGAGGGGGACGCACCGGGGAGCTGTTTTTT.

CDR3 bases: TGTGCCAGCAGACGACCGGGACACTACACTGAAGCTTTCTTT. Amino acid sequence: CASRRPGHYTEAFF. This chain connects TRBV2 to TRBJ1-1, with TRBD1 as a possible D gene (6 bases). The germline V and J ends were trimmed by 6 bases and 3 bases, with 14 bases remaining between them. This CDR3 spans 14 amino acids. Per the germline V gene, CDR1 is SNHLY and CDR2 is FYNNEI.

V gene TRBV4-1 combines with J gene TRBJ1-5, with TRBD1 matching 7 bases. The germline V gene has CDR1 MGHRA and CDR2 YSYEKL. This CDR3 has 14 residues. With V trimmed by 8 bases and J by 3 bases, 7 bases remained unmatched. CDR3 nucleotides: TGCGCCAGCGGACCGACAGGGACCAATCAGCCCCAGCATTTT. Translating gives CASGPTGTNQPQHF.

The CDR3: CATSRITDTQYF. CDR3 sequence (DNA): TGTGCCACCAGCAGGATTACAGATACGCAGTATTTT. J is TRBJ2-3 and V is TRBV15, with unresolved D. Trimming removed 3 bases at V and 3 bases at J, with 4 bases between. CDR1 LNHNV and CDR2 YYDKDF come from the germline V gene (reference sequence). The CDR3 has 12 residues.

The rearrangement joins TRBV28 to TRBJ2-7; D not resolved. The CDR3 covers 13 residues. With 1 base removed from V and 7 bases from J, the gap between germline ends came to 11 bases. Germline CDR1 MDHEN, CDR2 SYDVKM. The CDR3 protein is CASSLYSYGEQYF. In DNA, the CDR3 is TGTGCCAGCAGTTTATACAGTTACGGGGAGCAGTACTTC. The complete variable domain, with remaining parts taken from reference TRBV28 and TRBJ2-7, reads DVKVTQSSRYLVKRTGEKVFLECVQDMDHENMFWYRQDPGLGLRLIYFSYDVKMKEKGDIPEGYSVSREKKERFSLILESASTNQTSMYLCASSLYSYGEQYFGPGTRLTVT.